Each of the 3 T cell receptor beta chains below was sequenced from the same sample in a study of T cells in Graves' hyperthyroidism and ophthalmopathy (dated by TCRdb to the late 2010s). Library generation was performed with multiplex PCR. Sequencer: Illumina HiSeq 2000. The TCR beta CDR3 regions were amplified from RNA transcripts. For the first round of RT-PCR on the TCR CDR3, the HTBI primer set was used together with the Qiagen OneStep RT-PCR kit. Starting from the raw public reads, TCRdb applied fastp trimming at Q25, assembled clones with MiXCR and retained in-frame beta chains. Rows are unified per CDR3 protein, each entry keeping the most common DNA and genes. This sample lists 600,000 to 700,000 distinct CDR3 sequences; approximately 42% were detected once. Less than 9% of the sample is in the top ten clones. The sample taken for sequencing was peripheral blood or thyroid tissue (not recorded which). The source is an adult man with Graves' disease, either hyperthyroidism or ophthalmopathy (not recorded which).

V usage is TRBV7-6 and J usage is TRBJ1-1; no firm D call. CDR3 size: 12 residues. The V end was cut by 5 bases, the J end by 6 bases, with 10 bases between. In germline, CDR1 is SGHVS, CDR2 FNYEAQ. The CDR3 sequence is CASSPGKSEAFF. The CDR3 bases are TGTGCCAGCAGCCCCGGAAAATCTGAAGCTTTCTTT. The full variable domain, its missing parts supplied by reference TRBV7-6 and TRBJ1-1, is GAGVSQSPRYKVTKRGQDVALRCDPISGHVSLYWYRQALGQGPEFLTYFNYEAQQDKSGLPNDRFSAERPEGSISTLTIQRTEQRDSAMYRCASSPGKSEAFFGQGTRLTVV.

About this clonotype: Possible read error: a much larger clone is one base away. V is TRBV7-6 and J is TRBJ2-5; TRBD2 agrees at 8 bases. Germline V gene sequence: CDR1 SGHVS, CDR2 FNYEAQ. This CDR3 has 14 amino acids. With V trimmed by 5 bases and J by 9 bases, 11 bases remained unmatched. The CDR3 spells CASSPGRAGEAQYF. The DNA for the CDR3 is TGTGCCAGCAGCCCCGGGAGGGCCGGGGAGGCCCAGTACTTC.

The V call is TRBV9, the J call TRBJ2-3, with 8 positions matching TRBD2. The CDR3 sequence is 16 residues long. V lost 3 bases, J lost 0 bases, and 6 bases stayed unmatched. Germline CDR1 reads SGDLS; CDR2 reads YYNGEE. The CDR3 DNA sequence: TGTGCCAGCAGCGCGACCGGGACTAGAAGCACAGATACGCAGTATTTT. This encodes CASSATGTRSTDTQYF.